A single sample is the source of the 8 T cell receptor beta chains below, sequenced in a study of blood T cell repertoires in COVID-19. The protocol was immunoSEQ multiplex PCR, while the TCRdb copy is restricted to in-frame clones and leaves out a portion. The data show over 350,000 clones, 86% seen once. The sample taken for sequencing was peripheral blood. Receptors originate from a woman aged 25 to 39 with active or convalescent COVID-19.

The genes are TRBV6-1 and TRBJ1-5, with a weak D call TRBD1 (5 bases). Trimming pared 0 bases from V and 10 bases from J, leaving 19 bases between. The CDR3 runs to 16 residues. Germline loops: CDR1 MNHNS, CDR2 SASEGT. CDR3 amino acids: CASSEAAGYIWGPQHF. CDR3 sequence (DNA): TGTGCCAGCAGTGAAGCGGCAGGGTACATATGGGGCCCCCAGCATTTT.

The chain carries TRBV3-1 (or the pseudogene TRBV3-2) and TRBJ1-5; D is ambiguous. The length of the CDR3 is 18 residues. The germline gives CDR1 LGHDT, CDR2 YNNKEL (reference sequence). V lost 0 bases, J lost 1 base, and 16 bases lay in between. CDR3 sequence reads: CASSQELNTRVSNQPQHF. CDR3 in DNA: TGTGCCAGCAGCCAAGAGCTAAACACCCGGGTGAGCAATCAGCCCCAGCATTTT.

This chain joins TRBV7-2 and TRBJ1-2; the D gene is possibly TRBD1 (5 bases). This CDR3 comprises 13 residues. V was shortened by 0 bases and J by 8 bases, with 10 bases between the two germline ends. Germline CDR1 reads SGHTA; CDR2 reads FQGNSA. CDR3 bases: TGTGCCAGCAGCTTAGCGTCAGGGCAGGGCTACACCTTC. Encoded protein: CASSLASGQGYTF. Filled out from reference TRBV7-2 and TRBJ1-2, the complete variable domain reads GAGVSQSPSNKVTEKGKDVELRCDPISGHTALYWYRQSLGQGLEFLIYFQGNSAPDKSGLPSDRFSAERTGGSVSTLTIQRTQQEDSAVYLCASSLASGQGYTFGSGTRLTVV.

This clone came up once. The gene calls are TRBV2 and TRBJ2-7, with TRBD2 matching 10 bases. The V and J ends lost 10 bases and 6 bases, in that order; junction bases with no gene match: 9. Germline V gives CDR1 SNHLY, CDR2 FYNNEI. CDR3 size: 13 residues. The CDR3 bases are TGTGCCACCTTGCTAGCGGGGGACCTCGAGCAGTACTTC. Protein: CATLLAGDLEQYF.

This clone was seen only once. J is TRBJ1-6 and V is TRBV18; TRBD1 might be the D (5 bases). CDR3 length equals 16 residues. The V gene's germline CDR1 is KGHSH and CDR2 LQKENI. Trimming removed 1 base at V and 5 bases at J, with 12 bases between. Here the CDR3 reads CASSPLQGLNNSPLHF. The CDR3 DNA sequence: TGTGCCAGCTCACCACTCCAGGGTCTGAATAATTCACCCCTCCACTTT.

This sequence joins TRBV27 and TRBJ1-4; D possibly corresponds to TRBD1 (6 bases). Looked up from germline, CDR1 is MNHEY and CDR2 is SMNVEV (reference sequence). V was shortened by 3 bases and J by 13 bases, with 15 bases between the two germline ends. The CDR3 totals 13 residues. The CDR3 coding sequence is TGTGCCAGCAGTTTCTCGACAGGAGGTCGACTGTTTTTT. This codes for CASSFSTGGRLFF.

This chain links TRBV30 with TRBJ2-7; 9 bases map to TRBD2. CDR1 and CDR2 from the germline V gene are GTSNPN and SVGIG (reference sequence). J lost 2 bases, V lost 1 base, and 15 bases had no gene match. The CDR3 covers 18 residues. CDR3 coding DNA: TGTGCCTGGAGTGCCCCTAGCGGGGAGCGGAGAAGAGCCTACGAGCAGTACTTC. Translated, it gives CAWSAPSGERRRAYEQYF.

This clone was recorded a few times. This CDR3 is CASKTPQEGPGYTF. The CDR3 nucleotides are TGTGCCAGCAAAACTCCCCAGGAGGGACCTGGCTACACCTTC. The chain is built from TRBV6-5 and TRBJ1-2, with a weak D call TRBD1 (5 bases). CDR3 size: 14 residues. Per germline, CDR1 MNHEY and CDR2 SVGAGI. With 7 bases removed from V and 7 bases from J, the gap between germline ends came to 19 bases.